What follows describes a single T cell receptor (beta chain). Its matching antigen is unknown. This sample was included in a study of cytomegalovirus exposure and HLA in healthy donors. At the level of the study: Earlier findings included approximately 120 million unique TCR beta sequences obtained from 150 million to 200 million T cells.

The study, taken as a whole, reports: Presence/absence analyses took donor sequencing depth as roughly uniform. Investigators reported 150 to 200 TCR beta chains as tied to cytomegalovirus.

This PCR relied on a set of 60 Vbeta primers and 13 Jbeta primers. Measured with immunoSEQ multiplex PCR; TCRdb has only the in-frame clones, and not every one. The sample includes approximately 170,000 clones, approximately 80% of them seen just once. The ends were cut back, 5 bases at V and 7 bases at J, with 15 bases in the middle. The CDR3 totals 14 residues. Germline V gene data show CDR1 as SEHNR and CDR2 as FQNEAQ (reference sequence). This chain uses TRBV7-9 with TRBJ1-3; D is unresolved. The clonotype originates from a boy aged 2 to 9 in good health and CMV-seronegative. The sequencing sample was made of PBMCs. This CDR3 is CASSAPGSGNTIYF. In nucleotides, the CDR3 is TGTGCCAGCAGCGCCCCGGGGTCCGGGAACACCATATATTTT.